Each of the 26 T cell receptor beta chains below was sequenced from the same sample in a study of blood T cells in healthy people across ages. Combining a sample-barcoded 5' primer with a J-beta primer mix, a second PCR ran for about 7 to 11 cycles. TCRdb re-called the 5' RACE reads through MiXCR, storing one row per CDR3 protein. The table has 1,800,000 or so distinct CDR3 sequences, 30% to 40% seen once. Specimen: blood. The origin of the receptors is a human donor in good health.

This clonotype was counted only a few times. A read error may be the cause here, since a much bigger clone is one base away. The CDR3 end shows no conserved phenylalanine or tryptophan, and so a read error is likely. V is TRBV11-3 and J is TRBJ2-4; the D is unclear. Germline CDR1 SGHNT, CDR2 YENEEA. The CDR3 is 13 residues long. Between the trimmed V and J ends, which lost 5 bases and 9 bases, there was a span of 14 bases. The CDR3: CASSRPGRAIQYL. CDR3 in DNA: TGTGCCAGCAGCCGCCCCGGTCGGGCCATTCAGTACCTC.

This clonotype has more than one count but fewer than ten. The junction departs from the called germline gene at one end, perhaps through a read error. The chain has TRBV4-3 and TRBJ1-4, with D perhaps matching TRBD1 (5 bases). This CDR3 has 15 amino acids. CDR1 and CDR2 (germline): LGHNA, YSLEER. The CDR3 here is CASSQDRGSNEKLFF. In DNA form, the CDR3 reads TGCGCCAGCAGTCAAGACCGGGGCTCTAATGAAAAACTGTTTTTT.

A note on this clonotype: The junction and the germline gene differ at one end; a read error may be behind it. This chain uses TRBV28 with TRBJ1-2; tentatively, D is TRBD1 (6 bases). Germline lookup yields CDR1 MDHEN and CDR2 SYDVKM. The CDR3 totals 13 residues. The CDR3 sequence is CASRLQGAYGHTF. CDR3 nucleotides: TGTGCCAGCAGACTACAGGGTGCCTATGGCCACACCTTC.

The chain uses TRBV12-3 or TRBV12-4 and TRBJ2-1; D gene unclear. The CDR3 loop spans 16 amino acids. The V and J ends lost 5 bases and 5 bases respectively, with 19 bases between them. CDR3 coding DNA: TGTGCCAGCAGTCCTCCCAGGAGTGGTCAACACAATGAGCAGTTCTTC. The encoded protein is CASSPPRSGQHNEQFF.

The rearrangement links TRBV7-8 to TRBJ2-7; 7 positions match TRBD1. V was clipped by 1 base and J by 3 bases; unmatched bases: 6. Germline assignment: CDR1 SGHVS and CDR2 FQNEAQ. The CDR3 consists of 15 residues. The CDR3 DNA reads as TGTGCCAGCAGCTTAGAGGGGGCCCCCCGCTACGAGCAGTACTTC. It encodes CASSLEGAPRYEQYF. The whole variable domain, filled in from reference TRBV7-8 and TRBJ2-7, reads GAGVSQSPRYKVAKRGQDVALRCDPISGHVSLFWYQQALGQGPEFLTYFQNEAQLDKSGLPSDRFFAERPEGSVSTLKIQRTQQEDSAVYLCASSLEGAPRYEQYFGPGTRLTVT.

The V and J genes are TRBV12-5 and TRBJ1-4; no firm D call. V lost 3 bases, J lost 8 bases, and 13 bases lay in between. The CDR3 is made up of 14 amino acids. Germline assignment: CDR1 LGHNT and CDR2 FRNRAP. CDR3 protein: CASGFEGIREKLFF. CDR3 sequence (DNA): TGTGCTAGTGGTTTCGAAGGAATCAGGGAAAAACTGTTTTTT. Variable domain in full (rest from reference TRBV12-5 and TRBJ1-4): DARVTQTPRHKVTEMGQEVTMRCQPILGHNTVFWYRQTMMQGLELLAYFRNRAPLDDSGMPKDRFSAEMPDATLATLKIQPSEPRDSAVYFCASGFEGIREKLFFGSGTQLSVL.

This clonotype has just one count. The rearrangement joins TRBV7-9 to TRBJ1-2; tentatively, D is TRBD1 (5 bases). In germline, CDR1 is SEHNR, CDR2 FQNEAQ (reference sequence). V lost 6 bases to trimming and J lost 8 bases, with 22 bases between them. This CDR3 is built from 15 residues. The CDR3 reads CASRGRGSHQQGYTF. The CDR3 DNA sequence: TGTGCCAGCAGAGGAAGGGGAAGCCATCAACAGGGCTACACCTTC.

This clonotype has just a few counts. V is TRBV20-1 and J is TRBJ1-6; 7 bases are a match to TRBD1. Per the germline V gene, CDR1 is DFQATT and CDR2 is SNEGSKA (reference sequence). The CDR3 sequence is 13 residues long. J lost 6 bases, V lost 4 bases, and 3 bases had no gene match. CDR3 sequence: CSAKGQSNSPLHF. In DNA form, the CDR3 reads TGCAGTGCTAAGGGACAGAGTAATTCACCCCTCCACTTT.

The rearrangement joins TRBV10-3 to TRBJ2-5; no firm D call. Germline CDR1 ENHRY, CDR2 SYGVKD. The CDR3 is 14 amino acids. The V end lost 0 bases, the J end lost 1 base, and 6 bases lay between the germline ends. This CDR3 is CAISESRFQETQYF. CDR3 in DNA: TGTGCCATCAGTGAGTCAAGGTTCCAAGAGACCCAGTACTTC.

The sample holds a few counts of this clonotype. One junction end does not reproduce the germline sequence, and a read error may be involved. This chain connects TRBV5-8 to TRBJ2-4; TRBD1 might be the D (5 bases). Germline V gene lookup returns CDR1 SGHTS and CDR2 YDEGEE. CDR3 length: 15 amino acids. For the CDR3, the DNA is TGCGCCAGCAGCTTGGTTTATACAGGAGCTAACATTCAGTACTTC. It translates to CASSLVYTGANIQYF.

This clonotype was seen only a few times. The chain uses TRBV7-3 and TRBJ2-4, with D perhaps matching TRBD1 (6 bases). Germline CDR1 is SGHTA and CDR2 is FQGTGA. V shed 3 bases and J shed 5 bases, with 11 bases lying between them. This CDR3 has 14 amino acids. The CDR3 DNA sequence: TGTGCCAGCAGCTTCTCGGCAGGGGAAAACATTCAGTACTTC. This sequence encodes CASSFSAGENIQYF.

Of note for this clonotype: At one end the junction does not follow the germline gene, possibly because of a read error. CDR3 sequence (DNA): TGTACCAGCAGCCCACAAGACGGACTTCCCTACGAGCAGTACTTC. Amino acids: CTSSPQDGLPYEQYF. The V gene is TRBV5-1, the J gene TRBJ2-1; possibly TRBD2 for D (5 bases). The DNA matches TRBJ2-7 better at its end, which makes the J call doubtful. This CDR3 region has 15 residues. CDR1 and CDR2 from the germline V gene are SGHRS and YFSETQ.

The chain combines TRBV7-2 with TRBJ2-1, with 15 bases matching TRBD2. Trimming took 2 bases from V and 3 from J; bases not matched to a gene: 14. There are 21 residues in the CDR3. Germline assignment: CDR1 SGHTA and CDR2 FQGNSA. The chain's CDR3 is CASSLPLKGLAGGLGYNEQFF. The CDR3 nucleotides read TGTGCCAGCAGCTTACCGCTAAAAGGACTAGCGGGGGGGCTTGGCTACAATGAGCAGTTCTTC.

This clonotype was observed a handful of times. The rearrangement joins TRBV7-9 to TRBJ2-7; D is perhaps TRBD1 (6 bases). Trimming left V 5 bases short and J 5 bases short, with 16 bases between. Germline-derived CDR1 and CDR2 are SEHNR and FQNEAQ (reference sequence). This CDR3 contains 14 residues. Here the CDR3 reads CASSQQGFRNEQYF. The CDR3 nucleotides read TGTGCCAGCAGCCAACAGGGATTTCGGAACGAGCAGTACTTC.

This clonotype was counted ten times or more. A much bigger clone sits one base away, suggesting this may be a read error. The rearrangement uses TRBV6-2 or TRBV6-3 and TRBJ2-1; 7 bases are a match to TRBD2. The CDR3 sequence is 13 residues long. J lost 7 bases, V lost 5 bases, and 5 bases had no gene match. The germline V gene has CDR1 MNHEY and CDR2 SVGEGT. The CDR3 loop is CASSAGEGNEQFF. CDR3 coding DNA: TGTGCCAGCAGTGCCGGGGAGGGTAATGAGCAGTTCTTC.

This clonotype was seen a few times. The CDR3 sequence is CASSEGFSTIEQYF. DNA for the CDR3: TGTGCCAGCAGTGAAGGGTTTAGCACGATCGAGCAGTACTTC. This chain uses TRBV6-1 with TRBJ2-4, with D unresolved. The end of the DNA fits TRBJ2-7 better, so the J call may be wrong. The CDR3 extends over 14 amino acids. CDR1 MNHNS and CDR2 SASEGT come from the germline V gene.

CDR3 protein: CASSYSSDRSPPDTQYF. The CDR3 DNA is TGTGCCAGCAGTTACTCGAGTGACAGATCACCGCCAGATACGCAGTATTTT. J is TRBJ2-3 and V is TRBV6-6; TRBD1 is a possible D gene (5 bases). The CDR3 totals 17 residues. The V end lost 0 bases, the J end lost 4 bases, and 17 bases lay between the germline ends. CDR1 MNHNY and CDR2 SVGAGI come from the germline V gene (reference sequence).

The chain joins TRBV6-6 to TRBJ2-6; TRBD1 agrees at 9 bases. Germline V CDR1 and CDR2: MNHNY, SVGAGI (reference sequence). The CDR3 loop spans 16 amino acids. The junction had 5 bases not matched to a gene; V was cut back by 4 bases and J by 4 bases. The DNA of the CDR3 is TGTGCCAGCAGTTCCGGGACAGGGAGCGGGGCCAACGTCCTGACTTTC. It specifies CASSSGTGSGANVLTF.

The chain recombines TRBV7-2 with TRBJ2-7; no clear D gene. This CDR3 region has 15 residues. Germline V lookup: CDR1 SGHTA, CDR2 FQGNSA. Between the trimmed V and J ends, which lost 2 bases and 6 bases, there was a span of 17 bases. Here the CDR3 DNA reads TGTGCCAGCAGCTTAAGTTTGTCTTGGGCTATCGAGCAGTACTTC. It is translated as CASSLSLSWAIEQYF.

The chain links TRBV7-9 to TRBJ2-1, with a tentative D call TRBD1 (5 bases). Germline CDR1 and CDR2: SEHNR and FQNEAQ (reference sequence). Trimming removed 5 bases at V and 5 bases at J, with 19 bases between. This CDR3 has 16 amino acids. CDR3 nucleotides: TGTGCCAGCAGCCCCCCACCAGGGTCTCTCGACAATGAGCAGTTCTTC. As protein: CASSPPPGSLDNEQFF.

V usage is TRBV4-1 and J usage is TRBJ1-4, with D unresolved. V lost 0 bases, J lost 8 bases, and 22 bases lay in between. CDR1 and CDR2 from the germline V gene are MGHRA and YSYEKL. CDR3 size: 18 residues. This CDR3 reads CASSQENQVSPGGEKLFF. CDR3 DNA: TGCGCCAGCAGCCAAGAAAATCAGGTCTCCCCGGGCGGAGAAAAACTGTTTTTT.

The chain combines TRBV11-1 with TRBJ2-5; D uncertain. The DNA end is a closer match to TRBJ2-7, so the J assignment may be wrong. CDR1 SGHAT and CDR2 FQDESV come from the germline V gene (reference sequence). The CDR3 length is 14 residues. The CDR3 here is CASSALRAAREQYF. In nucleotides, the CDR3 is TGTGCCAGCAGTGCTTTAAGGGCAGCTCGCGAGCAGTACTTC.

This sequence joins TRBV7-8 and TRBJ1-2, with 9 positions matching TRBD1. J gave up 4 bases and V 3 bases, and 6 bases lay outside the gene matches. From germline, CDR1 is SGHVS and CDR2 FQNEAQ. The CDR3 totals 15 residues. Here the CDR3 DNA reads TGTGCCAGCAGCTTCCCGGGACAGGGATTCTATGGCTACACCTTC. The encoded protein is CASSFPGQGFYGYTF.

The chain links TRBV20-1 to TRBJ1-2, with 11 bases fitting TRBD1. The CDR3 has 14 residues. Germline-derived CDR1 and CDR2 are DFQATT and SNEGSKA (reference sequence). V shed 5 bases and J 6 bases; nucleotides not matched to a gene: 8. The CDR3 DNA follows: TGCAGTGCTTACAGGACAGGGGGCGGTAATGGCTACACCTTC. Its protein is CSAYRTGGGNGYTF.

The chain combines TRBV27 with TRBJ1-2; D is perhaps TRBD1 (6 bases). This CDR3 comprises 16 residues. Germline V CDR1 and CDR2: MNHEY, SMNVEV (reference sequence). V was trimmed by 7 bases and J by 0 bases, leaving 18 bases between them. The CDR3 DNA sequence: TGTGCCAGCACACCCTGGGGGCAGGGGACTAACTATGGCTACACCTTC. This translates into CASTPWGQGTNYGYTF.

V gene TRBV10-3 combines with J gene TRBJ1-2; 8 bases agree with TRBD1. The CDR3 covers 16 residues. The germline gives CDR1 ENHRY, CDR2 SYGVKD. V shed 10 bases and J 0 bases; nucleotides not matched to a gene: 13. The chain's CDR3 is CASSPAGTGTNYGYTF. As DNA, the CDR3 is TGTGCCAGCTCCCCCGCCGGGACAGGAACTAACTATGGCTACACCTTC.